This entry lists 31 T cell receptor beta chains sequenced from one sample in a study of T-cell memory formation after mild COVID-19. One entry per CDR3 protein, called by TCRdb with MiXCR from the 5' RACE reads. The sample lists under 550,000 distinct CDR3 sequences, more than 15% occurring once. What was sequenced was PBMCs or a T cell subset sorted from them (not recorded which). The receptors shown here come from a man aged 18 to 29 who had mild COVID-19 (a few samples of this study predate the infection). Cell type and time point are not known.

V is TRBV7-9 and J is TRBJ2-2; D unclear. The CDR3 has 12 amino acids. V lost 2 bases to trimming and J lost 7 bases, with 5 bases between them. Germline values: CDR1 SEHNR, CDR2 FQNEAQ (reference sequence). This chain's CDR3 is CASSLRIGELFF. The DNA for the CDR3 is TGTGCCAGCAGCTTACGTATCGGGGAGCTGTTTTTT.

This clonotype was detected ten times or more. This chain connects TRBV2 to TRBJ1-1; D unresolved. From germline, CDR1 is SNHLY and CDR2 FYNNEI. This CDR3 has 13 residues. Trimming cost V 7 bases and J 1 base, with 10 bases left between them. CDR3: CASTKTENTEAFF. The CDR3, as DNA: TGTGCCAGCACCAAGACGGAGAACACTGAAGCTTTCTTT.

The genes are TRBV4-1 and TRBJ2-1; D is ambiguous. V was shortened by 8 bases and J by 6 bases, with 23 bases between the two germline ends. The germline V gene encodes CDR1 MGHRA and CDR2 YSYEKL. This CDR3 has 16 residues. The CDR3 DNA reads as TGCGCCAGCGGACGCAGCTCCGGGTTTGGTGGCAATGAGCAGTTCTTC. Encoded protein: CASGRSSGFGGNEQFF.

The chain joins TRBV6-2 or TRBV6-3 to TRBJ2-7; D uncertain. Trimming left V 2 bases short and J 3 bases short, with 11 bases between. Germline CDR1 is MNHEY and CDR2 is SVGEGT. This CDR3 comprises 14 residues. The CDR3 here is CASSYRHSNYEQYV. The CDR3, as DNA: TGTGCCAGCAGTTACCGGCACAGCAACTACGAGCAGTACGTC.

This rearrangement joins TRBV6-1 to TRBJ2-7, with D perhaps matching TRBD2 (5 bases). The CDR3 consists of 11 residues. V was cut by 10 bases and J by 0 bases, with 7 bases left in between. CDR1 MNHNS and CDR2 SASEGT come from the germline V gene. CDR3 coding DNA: TGTGCCACAGGAGGCTCCTACGAGCAGTACTTC. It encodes CATGGSYEQYF.

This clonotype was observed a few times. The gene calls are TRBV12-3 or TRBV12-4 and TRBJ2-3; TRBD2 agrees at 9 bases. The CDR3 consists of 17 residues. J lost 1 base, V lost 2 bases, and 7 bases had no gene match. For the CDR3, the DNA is TGTGCCAGCAGTTTACTCTCTATAGCGGGAGGCACAGATACGCAGTATTTT. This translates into CASSLLSIAGGTDTQYF.

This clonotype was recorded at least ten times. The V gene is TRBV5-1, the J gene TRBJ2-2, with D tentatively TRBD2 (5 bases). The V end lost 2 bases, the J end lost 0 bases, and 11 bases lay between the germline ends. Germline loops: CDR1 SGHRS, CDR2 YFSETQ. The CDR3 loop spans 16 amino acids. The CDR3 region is CASSFRGYANTGELFF. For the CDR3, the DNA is TGCGCCAGCAGCTTTCGGGGTTACGCGAACACCGGGGAGCTGTTTTTT.

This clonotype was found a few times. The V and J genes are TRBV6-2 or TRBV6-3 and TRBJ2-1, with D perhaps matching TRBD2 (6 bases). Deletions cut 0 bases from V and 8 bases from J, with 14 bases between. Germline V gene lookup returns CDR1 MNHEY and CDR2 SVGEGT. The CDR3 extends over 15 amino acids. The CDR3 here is CASSYSAARGDEQFF. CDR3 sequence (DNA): TGTGCCAGCAGTTACTCGGCAGCCCGCGGGGATGAGCAGTTCTTC.

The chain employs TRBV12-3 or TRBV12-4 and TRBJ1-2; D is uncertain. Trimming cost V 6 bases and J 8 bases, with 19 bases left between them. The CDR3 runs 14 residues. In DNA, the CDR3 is TGTGCCAGCAGCTCCGGGATCACCCGGGAGGGCTACACCTTC. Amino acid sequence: CASSSGITREGYTF.

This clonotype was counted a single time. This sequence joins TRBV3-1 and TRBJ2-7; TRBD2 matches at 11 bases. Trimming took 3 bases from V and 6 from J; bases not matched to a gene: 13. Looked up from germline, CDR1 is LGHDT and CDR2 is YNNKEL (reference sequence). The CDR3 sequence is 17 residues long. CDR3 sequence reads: CASSHLAGGLRLPEQYF. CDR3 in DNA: TGTGCCAGCAGCCATCTAGCGGGGGGCCTCCGTCTCCCCGAGCAGTACTTC.

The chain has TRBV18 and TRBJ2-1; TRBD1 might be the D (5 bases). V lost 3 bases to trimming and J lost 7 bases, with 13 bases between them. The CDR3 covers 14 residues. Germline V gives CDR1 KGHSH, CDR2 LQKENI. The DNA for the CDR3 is TGTGCCAGCTCACCGGCGGCAGGGCCGAATGAGCAGTTCTTC. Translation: CASSPAAGPNEQFF.

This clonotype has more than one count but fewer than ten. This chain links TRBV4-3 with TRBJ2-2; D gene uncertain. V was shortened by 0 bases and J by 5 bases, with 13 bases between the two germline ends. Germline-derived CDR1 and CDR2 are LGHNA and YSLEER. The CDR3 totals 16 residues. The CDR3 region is CASSQDPAGETGELFF. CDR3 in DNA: TGCGCCAGCAGCCAAGATCCGGCAGGAGAAACCGGGGAGCTGTTTTTT.

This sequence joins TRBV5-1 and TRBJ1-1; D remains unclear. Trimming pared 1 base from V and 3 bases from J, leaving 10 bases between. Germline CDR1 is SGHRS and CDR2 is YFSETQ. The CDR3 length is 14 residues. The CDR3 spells CASSLSAGYTEAFF. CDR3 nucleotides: TGCGCCAGCAGCTTGTCAGCGGGGTACACTGAAGCTTTCTTT.

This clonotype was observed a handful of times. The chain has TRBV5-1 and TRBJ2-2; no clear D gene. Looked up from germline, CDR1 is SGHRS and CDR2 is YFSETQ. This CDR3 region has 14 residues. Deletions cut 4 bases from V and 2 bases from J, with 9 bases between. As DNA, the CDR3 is TGCGCCAGCAGCCCGGACCAAAACACCGGGGAGCTGTTTTTT. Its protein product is CASSPDQNTGELFF.

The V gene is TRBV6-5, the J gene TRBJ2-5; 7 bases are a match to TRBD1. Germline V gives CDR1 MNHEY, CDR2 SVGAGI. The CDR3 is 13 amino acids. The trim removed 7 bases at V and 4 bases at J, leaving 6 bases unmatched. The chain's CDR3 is CASTRQGSETQYF. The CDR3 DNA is TGTGCCAGCACCCGACAGGGTTCAGAGACCCAGTACTTC.

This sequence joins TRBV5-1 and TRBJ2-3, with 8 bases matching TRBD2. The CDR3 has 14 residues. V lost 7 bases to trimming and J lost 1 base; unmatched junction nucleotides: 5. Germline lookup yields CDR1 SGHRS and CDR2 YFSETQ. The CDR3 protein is CASAGGVRTDTQYF. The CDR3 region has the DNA TGCGCCAGCGCCGGGGGGGTTCGCACAGATACGCAGTATTTT.

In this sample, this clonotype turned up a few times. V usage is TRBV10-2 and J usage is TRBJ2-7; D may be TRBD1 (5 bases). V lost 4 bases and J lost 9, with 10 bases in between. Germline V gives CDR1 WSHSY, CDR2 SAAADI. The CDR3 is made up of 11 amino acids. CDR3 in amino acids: CASSGQGVQYV. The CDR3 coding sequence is TGCGCCAGCAGTGGTCAGGGTGTGCAGTACGTC.

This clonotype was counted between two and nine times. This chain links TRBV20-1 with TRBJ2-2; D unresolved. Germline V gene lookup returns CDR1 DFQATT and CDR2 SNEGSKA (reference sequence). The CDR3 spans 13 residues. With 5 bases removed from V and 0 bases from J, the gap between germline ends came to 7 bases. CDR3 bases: TGCAGTGCTTACCTAGCGAACACCGGGGAGCTGTTTTTT. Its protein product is CSAYLANTGELFF.

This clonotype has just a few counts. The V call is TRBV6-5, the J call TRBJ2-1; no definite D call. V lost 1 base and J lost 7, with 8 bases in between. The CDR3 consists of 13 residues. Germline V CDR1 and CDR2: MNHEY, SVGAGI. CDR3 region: CASSYYVGNEQFF. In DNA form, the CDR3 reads TGTGCCAGCAGTTACTACGTGGGGAATGAGCAGTTCTTC.

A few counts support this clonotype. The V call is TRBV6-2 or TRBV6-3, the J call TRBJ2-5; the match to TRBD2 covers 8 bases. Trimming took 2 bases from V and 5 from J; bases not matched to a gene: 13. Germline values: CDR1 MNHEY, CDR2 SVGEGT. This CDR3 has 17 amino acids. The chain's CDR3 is CASSYPSRTSRGETQYF. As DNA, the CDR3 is TGTGCCAGCAGTTACCCGAGTAGGACTAGCAGAGGGGAGACCCAGTACTTC.

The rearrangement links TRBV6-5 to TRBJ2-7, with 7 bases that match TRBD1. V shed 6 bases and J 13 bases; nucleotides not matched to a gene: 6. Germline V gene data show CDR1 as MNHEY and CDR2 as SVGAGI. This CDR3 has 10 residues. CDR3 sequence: CASRAGTDYV. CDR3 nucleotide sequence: TGTGCCAGCAGAGCCGGGACAGACTACGTC.

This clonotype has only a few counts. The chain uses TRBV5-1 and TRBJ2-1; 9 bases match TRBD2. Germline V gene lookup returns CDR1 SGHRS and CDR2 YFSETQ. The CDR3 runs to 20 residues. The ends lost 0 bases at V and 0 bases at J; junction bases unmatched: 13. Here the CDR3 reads CASSLDFAGGPIGSYNEQFF. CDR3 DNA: TGCGCCAGCAGCTTGGATTTTGCGGGGGGGCCGATTGGCTCCTACAATGAGCAGTTCTTC.

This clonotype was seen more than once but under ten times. The CDR3 protein is CATSRGLGDSNQPQHF. The CDR3 coding sequence is TGTGCCACCAGCAGGGGTTTAGGGGATAGCAATCAGCCCCAGCATTTT. The rearrangement links TRBV15 to TRBJ1-5; a weak D match, TRBD1 (5 bases). The CDR3 is 16 residues long. Germline loops: CDR1 LNHNV, CDR2 YYDKDF (reference sequence). V lost 3 bases to trimming and J lost 0 bases, with 12 bases between them.

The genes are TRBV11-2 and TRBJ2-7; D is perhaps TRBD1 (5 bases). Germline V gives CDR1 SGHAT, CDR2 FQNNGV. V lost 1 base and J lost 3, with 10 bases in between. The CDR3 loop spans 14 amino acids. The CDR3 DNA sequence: TGTGCCAGCAGCTTAGGCCAGGGCCTCTACGAGCAGTACGTC. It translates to CASSLGQGLYEQYV.

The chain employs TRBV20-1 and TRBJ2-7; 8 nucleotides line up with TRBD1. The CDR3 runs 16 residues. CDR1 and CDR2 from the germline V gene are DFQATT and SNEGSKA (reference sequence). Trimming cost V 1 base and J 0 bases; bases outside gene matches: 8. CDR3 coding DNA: TGCAGTGCTAGAGGGACAAGGACAGGGAGCTCCTACGAGCAGTACGTC. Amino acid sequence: CSARGTRTGSSYEQYV.

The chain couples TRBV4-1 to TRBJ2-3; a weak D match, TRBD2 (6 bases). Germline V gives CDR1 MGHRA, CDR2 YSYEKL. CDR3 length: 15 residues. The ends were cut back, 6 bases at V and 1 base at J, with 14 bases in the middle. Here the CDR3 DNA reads TGCGCCAGCAGGACCGGGGCGGGACGCACAGATACGCAGTATTTT. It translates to CASRTGAGRTDTQYF.

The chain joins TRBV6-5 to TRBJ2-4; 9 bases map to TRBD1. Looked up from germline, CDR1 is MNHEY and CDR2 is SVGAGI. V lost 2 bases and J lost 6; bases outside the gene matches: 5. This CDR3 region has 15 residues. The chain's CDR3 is CASSYGGQGGNIQYF. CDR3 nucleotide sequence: TGTGCCAGCAGTTACGGGGGACAGGGAGGAAACATTCAGTACTTC.

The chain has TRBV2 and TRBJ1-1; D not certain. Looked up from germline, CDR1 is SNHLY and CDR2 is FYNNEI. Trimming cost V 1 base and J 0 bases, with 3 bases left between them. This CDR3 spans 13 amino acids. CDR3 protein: CASSEELNTEAFF. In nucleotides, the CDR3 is TGTGCCAGCAGTGAAGAATTGAACACTGAAGCTTTCTTT.

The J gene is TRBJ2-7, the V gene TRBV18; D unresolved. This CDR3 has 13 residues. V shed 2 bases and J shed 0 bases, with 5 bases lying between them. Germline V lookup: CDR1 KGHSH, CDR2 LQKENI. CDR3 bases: TGTGCCAGCTCACCAGCCAGCTCCTACGAGCAGTACGTC. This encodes CASSPASSYEQYV.

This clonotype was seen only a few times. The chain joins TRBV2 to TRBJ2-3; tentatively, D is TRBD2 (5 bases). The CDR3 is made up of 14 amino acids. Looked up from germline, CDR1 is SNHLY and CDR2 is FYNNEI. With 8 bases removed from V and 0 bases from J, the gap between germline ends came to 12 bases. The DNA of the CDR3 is TGTGCCAGCTTTAGGACTCGTAGCACAGATACGCAGTATTTT. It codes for CASFRTRSTDTQYF.

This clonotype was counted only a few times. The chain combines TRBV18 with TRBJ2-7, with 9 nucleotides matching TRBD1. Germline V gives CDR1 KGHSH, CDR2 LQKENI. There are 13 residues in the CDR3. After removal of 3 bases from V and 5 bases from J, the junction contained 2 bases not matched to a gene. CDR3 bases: TGTGCCAGCTCACCTGGGACAGGGCACGAGCAGTACTTC. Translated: CASSPGTGHEQYF.